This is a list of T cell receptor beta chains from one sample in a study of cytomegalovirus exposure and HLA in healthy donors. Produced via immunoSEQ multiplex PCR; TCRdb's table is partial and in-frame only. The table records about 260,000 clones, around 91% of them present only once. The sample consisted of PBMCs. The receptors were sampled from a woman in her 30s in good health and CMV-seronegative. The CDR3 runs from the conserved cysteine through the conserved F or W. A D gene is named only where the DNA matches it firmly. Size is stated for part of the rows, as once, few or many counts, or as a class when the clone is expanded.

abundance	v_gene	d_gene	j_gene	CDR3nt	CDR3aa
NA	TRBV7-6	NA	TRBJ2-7	TGTGCCAGCAGCTTGGGGGGGGCGGCCTACGAGCAGTACTTC	CASSLGGAAYEQYF
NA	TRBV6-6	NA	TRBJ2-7	TGTGCCAGCAGTTATTCGAGCCCCGGCGACGAGCAGTACTTC	CASSYSSPGDEQYF
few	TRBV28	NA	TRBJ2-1	TGTGCCAGCAGCCCGCCCGAAGGGGATCGAGAGCAGTTCTTC	CASSPPEGDREQFF
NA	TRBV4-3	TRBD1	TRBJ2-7	TGCGCCAGCAGCCACGCCGGGACAGGGGGCTACGAGCAGTACTTC	CASSHAGTGGYEQYF
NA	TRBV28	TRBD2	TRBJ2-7	TGTGCCAGCAGTTTGGCACTAGCGGAGTCCTACGAGCAGTACTTC	CASSLALAESYEQYF
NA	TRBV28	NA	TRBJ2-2	TGTGCCAGCAGCCGACAGTGGATTACCGGGGAGCTGTTTTTT	CASSRQWITGELFF
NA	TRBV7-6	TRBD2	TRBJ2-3	TGTGCCAGCAGCCAAGAGACTAGCGGGACCTACACAGATACGCAGTATTTT	CASSQETSGTYTDTQYF
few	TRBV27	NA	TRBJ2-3	TGTGCCAGCAGTTTAGGGGGCACAGATACGCAGTATTTT	CASSLGGTDTQYF
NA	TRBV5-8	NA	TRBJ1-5	TGTGCCAGCAGCTTGGCGCAGGGCCGACAGCCCCAGCATTTT	CASSLAQGRQPQHF
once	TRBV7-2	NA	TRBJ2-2	TGTGCCAGCAGCTTTAGTGGGACCGGGGAGCTGTTTTTT	CASSFSGTGELFF
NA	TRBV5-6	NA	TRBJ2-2	NA	CASSTSAGLPGELFF
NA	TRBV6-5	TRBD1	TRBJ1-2	TGTGCCAGCAGTTACTCGGGACAGGGGGCGGACTATGGCTACACCTTC	CASSYSGQGADYGYTF
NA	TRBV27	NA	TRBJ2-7	TGTGCCAGCAGTTTGTCTGGTTCCTACGAGCAGTACTTC	CASSLSGSYEQYF
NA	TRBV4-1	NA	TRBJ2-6	TGCGCCAGCAGACAGACGGACACTGGGGCCAACGTCCTGACTTTC	CASRQTDTGANVLTF
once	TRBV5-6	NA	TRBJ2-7	TGTGCCAGCAGCTCCTTAGAACATCTCCTGAGCTCCTACGAGCAGTACTTC	CASSSLEHLLSSYEQYF
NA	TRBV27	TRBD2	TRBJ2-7	TGTGCCAGCAGTCCCGGGACTAGCGGGTACCCCTACGAGCAGTACTTC	CASSPGTSGYPYEQYF
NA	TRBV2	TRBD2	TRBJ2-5	TGTGCCAGCAGTGAGGCTAGCGGGATTGAGACCCAGTACTTC	CASSEASGIETQYF
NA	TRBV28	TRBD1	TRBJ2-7	TGTGCCAGCAGTCCAACAGGGGGCCCAGACTACGAGCAGTACTTC	CASSPTGGPDYEQYF
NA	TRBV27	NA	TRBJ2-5	TGTGCCAGCAGGGAGCGGCTCCAAGAGACCCAGTACTTC	CASRERLQETQYF
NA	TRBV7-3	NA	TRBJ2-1	TGTGCCAGCAGCTCCCCGGGGGCCGGATACAATGAGCAGTTCTTC	CASSSPGAGYNEQFF
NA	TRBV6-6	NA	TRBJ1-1	TGTGCCAGCAGTTTCAAGGGGGACGGCACTGAAGCTTTCTTT	CASSFKGDGTEAFF
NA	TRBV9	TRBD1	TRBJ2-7	TGTGCCAGCAGCGTAGGGACAGGGGGCGGATACGAGCAGTACTTC	CASSVGTGGGYEQYF
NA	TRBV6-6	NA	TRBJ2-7	TGTGCCAGCAGTTATTCGAGGCAGGGGAGGGACGAGCAGTACTTC	CASSYSRQGRDEQYF
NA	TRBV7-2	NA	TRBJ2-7	TGTGCCAGCAGCTTTACAGGGCCCTCCTACGAGCAGTACTTC	CASSFTGPSYEQYF
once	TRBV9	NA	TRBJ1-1	TGTGCCAGCAGCGTAGGGGGCAGGGGCACTGAAGCTTTCTTT	CASSVGGRGTEAFF
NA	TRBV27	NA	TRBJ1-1	TGTGCCAGCAGTTTTCAAGGGAACACTGAAGCTTTCTTT	CASSFQGNTEAFF
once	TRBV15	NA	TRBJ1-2	TGTGCCACCAGCCGCGGGACCGACCATTCTAACTATGGCTACACCTTC	CATSRGTDHSNYGYTF
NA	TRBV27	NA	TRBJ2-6	TGTGCCAGCAGTTTATCGGGGGCTGGGGCCAACGTCCTGACTTTC	CASSLSGAGANVLTF
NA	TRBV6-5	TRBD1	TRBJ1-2	TGTGCCAGCAGTATCATTGGGACAGGCTATGGCTACACCTTC	CASSIIGTGYGYTF
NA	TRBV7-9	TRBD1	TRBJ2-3	TGTGCCAGCAGCTTACAGGGGGCAGCCACAGATACGCAGTATTTT	CASSLQGAATDTQYF
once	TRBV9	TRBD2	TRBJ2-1	TGTGCCAGCAGCGTAGAAGGACTAGCGGGCCTAAGCTCCTACAATGAGCAGTTCTTC	CASSVEGLAGLSSYNEQFF
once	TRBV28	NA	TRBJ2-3	TGTGCCAGCAGCCCTGATCCCGATACGCAGTATTTT	CASSPDPDTQYF
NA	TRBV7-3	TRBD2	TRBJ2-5	TGTGCCAGCAGCCTCGGACTAGCGGGAGGAGAGACCCAGTACTTC	CASSLGLAGGETQYF
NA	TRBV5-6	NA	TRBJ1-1	TGTGCCAGCAGCCCGCGAGTTATGAACACTGAAGCTTTCTTT	CASSPRVMNTEAFF
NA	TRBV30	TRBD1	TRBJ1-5	TGTGCCTGGAGTGTACCCCCCCAAGGACAGGCTGTCTTTAGCAATCAGCCCCAGCATTTT	CAWSVPPQGQAVFSNQPQHF
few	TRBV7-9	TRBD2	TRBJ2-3	TGTGCCAGCACCCCGCCGGCGGGAGGCACAGATACGCAGTATTTT	CASTPPAGGTDTQYF
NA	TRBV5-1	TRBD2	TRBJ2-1	TGCGCCAGCAGTTATGCGGGAGCCCTTAGCTCCTACAATGAGCAGTTCTTC	CASSYAGALSSYNEQFF
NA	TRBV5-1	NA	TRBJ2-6	TGCGCCAGCAGACCCCCCGGGGCCAACGTCCTGACTTTC	CASRPPGANVLTF
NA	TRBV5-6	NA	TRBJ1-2	TGTGCCAGCAGCACCCATTTGGGGGGGGCTAACTATGGCTACACCTTC	CASSTHLGGANYGYTF
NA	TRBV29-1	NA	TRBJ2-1	TGCAGCGTGGAGTTCGGACAGTCGAGTACATACAATGAGCAGTTCTTC	CSVEFGQSSTYNEQFF
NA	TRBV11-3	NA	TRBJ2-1	TGTGCCAGCAGCTTAGGGGGGCCCACCTACAATGAGCAGTTCTTC	CASSLGGPTYNEQFF
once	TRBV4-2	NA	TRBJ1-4	TGTGCCAGCAGCCAAGTCGCAGACCCTGCAACTAATGAAAAACTGTTTTTT	CASSQVADPATNEKLFF
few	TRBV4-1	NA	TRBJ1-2	TGCGCCAGCAGCCCTCGGGGCGGCGGCTACACCTTC	CASSPRGGGYTF
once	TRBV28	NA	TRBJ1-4	TGTGCCAGCAGTGAAGCTGGTGGCGAAAAACTGTTTTTT	CASSEAGGEKLFF
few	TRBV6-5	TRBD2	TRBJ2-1	TGTGCCAGCAGGTCTTCGGGAGGGCCCTTTGTGGGGCAGTTCTTC	CASRSSGGPFVGQFF
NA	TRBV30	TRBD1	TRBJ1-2	TGTGCCTGGAGTGTCCCGGGACAGATGAAGGACTATGGCTACACCTTC	CAWSVPGQMKDYGYTF
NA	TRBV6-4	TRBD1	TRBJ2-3	TGTGCCAGCAGTGACTCAGGGGGACAGGGACCAGATACGCAGTATTTT	CASSDSGGQGPDTQYF
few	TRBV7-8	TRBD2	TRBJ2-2	TGTGCCAGCAGCTTAGCTTCTAGCGGGCGGACCGGGGAGCTGTTTTTT	CASSLASSGRTGELFF
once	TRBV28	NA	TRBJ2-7	TGTGCCAGCAGTTTATTTCCACTCACGTCGGGCGGCTACGAGCAGTACTTC	CASSLFPLTSGGYEQYF